Reported below is one T cell receptor beta chain. These data originate in a study of sequential checkpoint blockade in melanoma. Study-wide context: First-line arms were nivolumab then ipilimumab, or the reverse, randomized 1:1. Each arm's sequence ended with maintenance nivolumab.

Documented treatment: randomized to nivolumab then ipilimumab (arm A) or the reverse (arm B). DNA-damaging chemotherapy had not been given to any patient beforehand. From thawed PBMCs, live CD3+CD8+ cells negative for CD19 and CD56 were sorted. Libraries were prepared by immunoSEQ multiplex PCR; TCRdb keeps only in-frame clonotypes and omits some of them. The sample lists 9,500 to 13,000 clones; 55% to 70% were seen once. This CDR3 is built from 16 residues. Germline V gives CDR1 MGHRA, CDR2 YSYEKL. Trimming cost V 0 bases and J 4 bases; bases outside gene matches: 8. The sequence came from a human donor with melanoma. The gene calls are TRBV4-1 and TRBJ2-7, with TRBD2 identical over 8 bases. Source: CD8+ T cells sorted from blood (inferred from file names), taken from a patient given nivolumab and ipilimumab in sequence. The CDR3 DNA sequence: TGCGCCAGCAGCCAAGATGCGGGGAGCGGGGGATACGAGCAGTACTTC. It translates to CASSQDAGSGGYEQYF.